Following are 28 T cell receptor beta chains from one sample sequenced in a study of blood T cell repertoires in COVID-19. Some clones are missing from TCRdb's copy, which holds only in-frame ones; the method was immunoSEQ multiplex PCR. This sample has about 320,000 clones, with roughly nine tenths found just once. Sequenced material: PBMCs or T cells enriched from blood (not recorded which). All receptors derive from a man between 60 and 75 years old who had recovered from COVID-19.

The V and J genes are TRBV24-1 and TRBJ2-7; the match to TRBD1 covers 12 bases. CDR1 and CDR2 (germline): KGHDR, SFDVKD. The CDR3 loop spans 16 amino acids. V gave up 4 bases and J gave up 3 bases; unmatched junction bases: 6. This CDR3 reads CATSEGTGGSNYEQYF. CDR3 in DNA: TGTGCCACCAGTGAGGGGACAGGGGGCTCCAACTACGAGCAGTACTTC.

The rearrangement joins TRBV12-3 or TRBV12-4 to TRBJ2-7; D is possibly TRBD2 (5 bases). The germline V and J ends were trimmed by 3 bases and 2 bases, with 8 bases remaining between them. This CDR3 has 13 amino acids. CDR3 sequence: CASSFGGTYEQYF. CDR3 nucleotide sequence: TGTGCCAGCAGTTTTGGAGGTACCTACGAGCAGTACTTC.

The chain has TRBV6-5 and TRBJ2-3, with D possibly matching TRBD1 (5 bases). Germline loops: CDR1 MNHEY, CDR2 SVGAGI. Deletions cut 4 bases from V and 3 bases from J, with 14 bases between. The length of the CDR3 is 15 residues. The CDR3 DNA follows: TGTGCCAGCAGTTTCCATCAGGGTGGAACAGATACGCAGTATTTT. This translates into CASSFHQGGTDTQYF.

In this sample, this clone turned up once. This chain links TRBV7-8 with TRBJ2-1, with D possibly being TRBD1 (5 bases). Germline V gene sequence: CDR1 SGHVS, CDR2 FQNEAQ. This CDR3 is built from 13 residues. The V and J ends lost 5 bases and 8 bases respectively, with 13 bases between them. In DNA form, the CDR3 reads TGTGCCAGCAGCACACGACAGCGTTATGAGCAGTTCTTC. This encodes CASSTRQRYEQFF.

The rearrangement links TRBV19 to TRBJ2-2, with D possibly TRBD2 on 5 matching bases. Trimming left V 5 bases short and J 0 bases short, with 10 bases between. The germline V gene encodes CDR1 LNHDA and CDR2 SQIVND (reference sequence). This CDR3 is 15 amino acids long. This CDR3 is CASSPEAANTGELFF. CDR3 DNA: TGTGCCAGTAGTCCGGAGGCAGCGAACACCGGGGAGCTGTTTTTT.

The chain uses TRBV2 and TRBJ2-1, with 8 bases fitting TRBD1. V lost 3 bases to trimming and J lost 2 bases; unmatched junction nucleotides: 3. This CDR3 region has 15 residues. CDR1 is SNHLY, CDR2 FYNNEI, per germline. The chain's CDR3 is CASSDDRGPYNEQFF. CDR3 DNA sequence: TGTGCCAGCAGTGACGACAGGGGACCCTACAATGAGCAGTTCTTC.

V and J are TRBV6-2 or TRBV6-3 and TRBJ1-1, with D maybe TRBD1 (5 bases). The V and J ends lost 2 bases and 4 bases respectively, with 14 bases between them. Germline V gives CDR1 MNHEY, CDR2 SVGEGT. This CDR3 spans 15 amino acids. CDR3 sequence: CASSYPFGASTEAFF. The DNA of the CDR3 is TGTGCCAGCAGTTACCCTTTTGGGGCTAGCACTGAAGCTTTCTTT.

The chain combines TRBV19 with TRBJ1-5; 9 positions match TRBD1. CDR3 size: 13 residues. V lost 8 bases, J lost 3 bases, and 2 bases stayed unmatched. Germline V gene data show CDR1 as LNHDA and CDR2 as SQIVND (reference sequence). For the CDR3, the DNA is TGTGCCAGTCGGGACAGGGACAATCAGCCCCAGCATTTT. Its protein is CASRDRDNQPQHF.

A few counts support this clone. This chain connects TRBV7-8 to TRBJ2-5; no reliable D call. Trimming removed 5 bases at V and 2 bases at J, with 9 bases between. Germline V gene lookup returns CDR1 SGHVS and CDR2 FQNEAQ. This CDR3 comprises 13 residues. DNA of the CDR3: TGTGCCAGCAGCCCGACTGAACAAGAGACCCAGTACTTC. It encodes CASSPTEQETQYF.

V is TRBV12-3 or TRBV12-4 and J is TRBJ1-1; the D is unclear. The CDR3 sequence is 13 residues long. V lost 4 bases and J 5 bases, leaving 11 bases between the germline ends. In nucleotides, the CDR3 is TGTGCCAGCAGTTGGACTGGAGGGACTGAAGCTTTCTTT. Its translation: CASSWTGGTEAFF.

The gene calls are TRBV19 and TRBJ2-2; the D gene is possibly TRBD2 (6 bases). V was pared by 5 bases and J by 6 bases, with 16 bases between. Germline V gene lookup returns CDR1 LNHDA and CDR2 SQIVND (reference sequence). CDR3 length equals 15 residues. The CDR3 DNA reads as TGTGCCAGTAGTTCGGGTAGCGGCGGGGCCGGGGAGCTGTTTTTT. It codes for CASSSGSGGAGELFF.

This chain links TRBV21-1 with TRBJ1-4. TRBV21-1 is designated a pseudogene. This CDR3 region has 15 residues. DNA for the CDR3: TGTGCCAGCAGTCAACTCGGGGAACTGAATGAAAAACTGTTTTTT. It specifies CASSQLGELNEKLFF.

This chain links TRBV7-3 with TRBJ2-2; a weak D match, TRBD2 (5 bases). The CDR3 covers 14 residues. V was cut by 0 bases and J by 5 bases, with 7 bases left in between. Looked up from germline, CDR1 is SGHTA and CDR2 is FQGTGA. The CDR3 DNA follows: TGTGCCAGCAGCTTAACGGGCGGGACCGGGGAGCTGTTTTTT. Amino acids: CASSLTGGTGELFF.

CDR3 sequence reads: CASSQEPRLAVYNEQFF. The CDR3 bases are TGTGCCAGCAGCCAAGAACCCAGACTAGCGGTATACAATGAGCAGTTCTTC. The chain uses TRBV3-1 (or the pseudogene TRBV3-2) and TRBJ2-1, with 9 bases aligning to TRBD2. V lost 0 bases and J lost 4; bases outside the gene matches: 7. There are 17 residues in the CDR3. Germline V gives CDR1 LGHDT, CDR2 YNNKEL (reference sequence).

This clone was picked up a small number of times. This chain uses TRBV7-3 with TRBJ1-1; 9 nucleotides match TRBD1. Looked up from germline, CDR1 is SGHTA and CDR2 is FQGTGA. The CDR3 has 14 residues. The ends lost 4 bases at V and 7 bases at J; junction bases unmatched: 7. The CDR3 DNA sequence: TGTGCCAGCAGCTCCGGGACAGGGAGTGGTGAAGCTTTCTTT. It is translated as CASSSGTGSGEAFF.

The chain joins TRBV7-2 to TRBJ2-7; perhaps TRBD1 as D (6 bases). The germline gives CDR1 SGHTA, CDR2 FQGNSA. CDR3 length equals 13 residues. V lost 7 bases to trimming and J lost 0 bases, with 10 bases between them. The CDR3, as DNA: TGTGCCAGCACTCCAGGGGCCTCCTACGAGCAGTACTTC. Protein: CASTPGASYEQYF. Full variable domain (remainder filled in from reference TRBV7-2 and TRBJ2-7): GAGVSQSPSNKVTEKGKDVELRCDPISGHTALYWYRQSLGQGLEFLIYFQGNSAPDKSGLPSDRFSAERTGGSVSTLTIQRTQQEDSAVYLCASTPGASYEQYFGPGTRLTVT.

The chain links TRBV5-5 to TRBJ2-7, with 9 bases that match TRBD1. The CDR3 is 17 residues long. The V gene end was trimmed by 0 bases and the J gene end by 6 bases; junction bases not matched to a gene: 13. Looked up from germline, CDR1 is SGHKS and CDR2 is YYEKEE (reference sequence). As DNA, the CDR3 is TGTGCCAGCAGCTTGGTGTTGAGTGGGACAGGGTTAGTCGAGCAGTACTTC. This sequence encodes CASSLVLSGTGLVEQYF.

The genes are TRBV14 and TRBJ2-1, with TRBD2 matching 16 bases. There are 18 residues in the CDR3. Germline CDR1 SGHDN, CDR2 FVKESK. V lost 1 base to trimming and J lost 7 bases; unmatched junction nucleotides: 7. The CDR3 loop reads CASSQGGLAGGPRNEQFF. The CDR3 nucleotides read TGTGCCAGCAGCCAAGGGGGACTAGCGGGAGGGCCGCGGAATGAGCAGTTCTTC.

The gene calls are TRBV12-3 or TRBV12-4 and TRBJ2-1; unclear D gene. V gave up 5 bases and J gave up 5 bases, with 10 bases separating them. The CDR3 spans 13 residues. The CDR3 DNA reads as TGTGCCAGCAGTAGTCACAAAGACAATGAGCAGTTCTTC. This sequence encodes CASSSHKDNEQFF.

CDR3 protein: CASRQQGATEAFF. The CDR3 coding sequence is TGTGCCAGCAGACAACAGGGCGCCACTGAAGCTTTCTTT. This chain links TRBV12-3 or TRBV12-4 with TRBJ1-1; D is perhaps TRBD1 (6 bases). This CDR3 spans 13 amino acids. The V end was cut by 6 bases, the J end by 4 bases, with 12 bases between.

V gene TRBV25-1 combines with J gene TRBJ1-2, with no clear D. Germline V gene lookup returns CDR1 MGHDK and CDR2 SYGVNS. V lost 6 bases and J 6 bases, leaving 14 bases between the germline ends. The CDR3 consists of 13 residues. DNA of the CDR3: TGTGCCAGCAGGGGTGGGCCGGTTAATGGCTACACCTTC. This encodes CASRGGPVNGYTF.

This chain connects TRBV7-2 to TRBJ1-2; 7 positions agree with TRBD1. Germline-derived CDR1 and CDR2 are SGHTA and FQGNSA. The J segment lost 9 bases and the V segment lost 5 bases, leaving 15 bases of the junction unmatched. The CDR3 extends over 15 amino acids. CDR3 DNA: TGTGCCAGCAGCATGGATAGCACAGGGGCGAGGAGCTACACCTTC. This sequence encodes CASSMDSTGARSYTF.

V gene TRBV10-3 combines with J gene TRBJ2-7; D is undetermined. The length of the CDR3 is 11 residues. Trimming cost V 5 bases and J 3 bases, with 5 bases left between them. Germline lookup yields CDR1 ENHRY and CDR2 SYGVKD. CDR3 region: CAISPGYEQYF. CDR3 nucleotide sequence: TGTGCCATCAGTCCGGGCTACGAGCAGTACTTC.

This clone was seen once. The V call is TRBV2, the J call TRBJ2-2, with D possibly being TRBD1 (5 bases). This CDR3 region has 14 residues. Germline-derived CDR1 and CDR2 are SNHLY and FYNNEI. V shed 7 bases and J shed 1 base, with 10 bases lying between them. The CDR3 DNA sequence: TGTGCCAGCATTTACAGGAAGAACACCGGGGAGCTGTTTTTT. It is translated as CASIYRKNTGELFF.

The rearrangement joins TRBV20-1 to TRBJ1-6; maybe TRBD1 (5 bases). The CDR3 is 14 residues long. V was clipped by 3 bases and J by 2 bases, with 8 bases between them. The germline gives CDR1 DFQATT, CDR2 SNEGSKA (reference sequence). The CDR3 sequence: CSASSGAYNSPLHF. DNA for the CDR3: TGCAGTGCTAGTTCGGGGGCCTATAATTCACCCCTCCACTTT.

The chain is built from TRBV19 and TRBJ2-2; 7 nucleotides line up with TRBD1. The CDR3 extends over 14 amino acids. V trimming: 5 bases; J trimming: 5 bases; junction bases outside the gene matches: 5. CDR1 and CDR2 from the germline V gene are LNHDA and SQIVND (reference sequence). The CDR3 here is CASSDRARTGELFF. As DNA, the CDR3 is TGTGCCAGTAGTGACAGGGCAAGGACCGGGGAGCTGTTTTTT.

This clone showed up just once. CDR3 loop: CASSLSPSADTQYF. DNA for the CDR3: TGTGCCAGCAGCCTTTCTCCTAGCGCAGATACGCAGTATTTT. The V gene is TRBV2, the J gene TRBJ2-3, with D maybe TRBD2 (6 bases). The CDR3 is 14 amino acids. V gave up 6 bases and J gave up 4 bases, with 14 bases separating them. CDR1 and CDR2 from the germline V gene are SNHLY and FYNNEI.

V and J are TRBV6-5 and TRBJ1-5; D gene uncertain. This CDR3 region has 13 residues. Germline lookup yields CDR1 MNHEY and CDR2 SVGAGI. V was pared by 6 bases and J by 0 bases, with 6 bases between. The chain's CDR3 is CASSRDSNQPQHF. Written as DNA, the CDR3 is TGTGCCAGCAGCCGGGATAGCAATCAGCCCCAGCATTTT.